These 21 T cell receptor beta chains were sequenced from one sample in a study of technical replicates of blood from several donors. Here immunoSEQ multiplex PCR was the method, and the copy in TCRdb shows in-frame clones only, minus some. The sample contains about 83,000 clones, about 93% of which appear only once. Sequenced material: T cells isolated from PBMCs. These receptors originate from a human donor in good health.

A note on this clone: The same CDR3 can be traced to other DNA sequences in this sample. The chain joins TRBV5-1 to TRBJ1-1; perhaps TRBD1 as D (6 bases). V was pared by 0 bases and J by 1 base, with 10 bases between. Germline V CDR1 and CDR2: SGHRS, YFSETQ. The CDR3 contains 15 residues. This CDR3 reads CASSLVGQGNTEAFF. CDR3 nucleotide sequence: TGCGCCAGCAGCTTGGTGGGACAAGGGAACACTGAAGCTTTCTTT.

This chain links TRBV5-1 with TRBJ2-7; maybe TRBD1 (6 bases). Germline V CDR1 and CDR2: SGHRS, YFSETQ. Trimming removed 0 bases from V and 3 bases from J, with 13 bases in between. The CDR3 length is 15 residues. The CDR3 nucleotides read TGCGCCAGCAGCTTGGGACAGGTCTCTTTCTACGAGCAGTACTTC. It translates to CASSLGQVSFYEQYF.

The chain employs TRBV7-9 and TRBJ2-7; 12 bases line up with TRBD2. This CDR3 has 18 amino acids. The V gene end was trimmed by 5 bases and the J gene end by 5 bases; junction bases not matched to a gene: 16. Germline V lookup: CDR1 SEHNR, CDR2 FQNEAQ (reference sequence). The DNA of the CDR3 is TGTGCCAGCAGCGCCAAGCCCAGACTAGCGGGAGTAGTTAACGAGCAGTACTTC. It yields the protein CASSAKPRLAGVVNEQYF. The full variable domain, its missing parts supplied by reference TRBV7-9 and TRBJ2-7, is DTGVSQNPRHKITKRGQNVTFRCDPISEHNRLYWYRQTLGQGPEFLTYFQNEAQLEKSRLLSDRFSAERPKGSFSTLEIQRTEQGDSAMYLCASSAKPRLAGVVNEQYFGPGTRLTVT.

The chain employs TRBV19 and TRBJ2-1; D ambiguous. In germline, CDR1 is LNHDA, CDR2 SQIVND (reference sequence). This CDR3 is 16 amino acids long. Trimming cost V 10 bases and J 6 bases, with 25 bases left between them. CDR3: CATSSLGSLTSNEQFF. For the CDR3, the DNA is TGTGCCACTTCCTCCCTAGGTAGCCTAACATCCAATGAGCAGTTCTTC.

The rearrangement joins TRBV4-1 to TRBJ2-4; 8 nucleotides align to TRBD1. This CDR3 region has 13 residues. Trimming removed 4 bases from V and 10 bases from J; junction bases left unmatched: 6. Germline values: CDR1 MGHRA, CDR2 YSYEKL. The CDR3 loop reads CASSLPGQDIQYF. CDR3 sequence (DNA): TGCGCCAGCAGCCTACCGGGACAGGATATTCAGTACTTC.

The chain combines TRBV7-2 with TRBJ2-3, with no clear D. In germline, CDR1 is SGHTA, CDR2 FQGNSA. Trimming took 1 base from V and 3 from J, leaving 8 bases between them. The CDR3 totals 14 residues. In DNA, the CDR3 is TGTGCCAGCAGCTTAGGATACAGTACAGATACGCAGTATTTT. Its protein product is CASSLGYSTDTQYF.

V and J are TRBV7-9 and TRBJ1-3; 8 bases line up with TRBD1. Germline loops: CDR1 SEHNR, CDR2 FQNEAQ (reference sequence). This CDR3 region has 16 residues. Trimming removed 3 bases from V and 2 bases from J; junction bases left unmatched: 6. The CDR3 region is CASSFRLTGAGNTIYF. CDR3 coding DNA: TGTGCCAGCAGCTTCCGATTGACAGGGGCTGGAAACACCATATATTTT.

This clone was seen a single time. V and J are TRBV29-1 and TRBJ2-1, with TRBD1 as a possible D gene (5 bases). The CDR3 consists of 18 residues. Germline CDR1 is SQVTM and CDR2 is ANQGSEA. The germline V and J ends were trimmed by 2 bases and 4 bases, with 24 bases remaining between them. CDR3 nucleotide sequence: TGCAGCGTTGAATACGTCCAGGGTTGGGTTTCGGTATACAATGAGCAGTTCTTC. It specifies CSVEYVQGWVSVYNEQFF.

This clone appeared a few times. The chain recombines TRBV5-1 with TRBJ1-1; perhaps TRBD1 as D (5 bases). Trimming took 5 bases from V and 1 from J, leaving 9 bases between them. CDR1 SGHRS and CDR2 YFSETQ come from the germline V gene. This CDR3 contains 13 residues. This chain's CDR3 is CASSQTANTEAFF. The CDR3 bases are TGCGCCAGCAGTCAGACAGCGAACACTGAAGCTTTCTTT.

The chain recombines TRBV6-1 with TRBJ1-3, with TRBD1 identical over 7 bases. After removal of 3 bases from V and 4 bases from J, the junction contained 6 bases not matched to a gene. Germline CDR1 is MNHNS and CDR2 is SASEGT. The CDR3 sequence is 15 residues long. CDR3 amino acids: CASSDRGTPGNTIYF. The CDR3, as DNA: TGTGCCAGCAGTGACAGGGGGACACCCGGAAACACCATATATTTT.

For the CDR3, the DNA is TGCGCCAGCAGCTCAGGGACAGGGGAATCACCCCTCCACTTT. Its protein is CASSSGTGESPLHF. The chain joins TRBV5-1 to TRBJ1-6, with 10 bases matching TRBD1. The CDR3 is 14 residues long. Trimming removed 3 bases from V and 10 bases from J; junction bases left unmatched: 4. The germline V gene has CDR1 SGHRS and CDR2 YFSETQ.

J is TRBJ2-7 and V is TRBV4-1; 10 positions agree with TRBD1. The V segment lost 3 bases and the J segment 2 bases; nucleotides outside the gene matches: 4. CDR1 is MGHRA and CDR2 is YSYEKL in the germline V gene. The CDR3 sequence is 15 residues long. The CDR3 spells CASSHPGQGTYEQYF. The CDR3 nucleotides are TGCGCCAGCAGCCACCCGGGACAGGGGACCTACGAGCAGTACTTC.

Of note for this clone: Compared with germline, one end of the junction differs, possibly owing to a read error. The chain uses TRBV7-7 and TRBJ2-2, with D possibly matching TRBD2 (7 bases). This CDR3 comprises 15 residues. Looked up from germline, CDR1 is SSHAT and CDR2 is FNYEAQ (reference sequence). This CDR3 is CASSLGGGYTGELFF. CDR3 coding DNA: TGTGCTAGCAGCTTAGGGGGGGGCTACACCGGGGAGCTGTTTTTT.

V gene TRBV7-9 combines with J gene TRBJ2-7; 9 positions agree with TRBD1. The V gene's germline CDR1 is SEHNR and CDR2 FQNEAQ (reference sequence). V was clipped by 6 bases and J by 5 bases; unmatched bases: 8. This CDR3 comprises 14 residues. In nucleotides, the CDR3 is TGTGCCAGCAGGACGGGACAGGGTATCGACGAGCAGTACTTC. Its translation: CASRTGQGIDEQYF. Looking up the rest from reference TRBV7-9 and TRBJ2-7 gives the full variable domain: DTGVSQNPRHKITKRGQNVTFRCDPISEHNRLYWYRQTLGQGPEFLTYFQNEAQLEKSRLLSDRFSAERPKGSFSTLEIQRTEQGDSAMYLCASRTGQGIDEQYFGPGTRLTVT.

This sequence joins TRBV9 and TRBJ2-1; tentative D call: TRBD1 (5 bases). The V and J ends lost 0 bases and 5 bases respectively, with 9 bases between them. The CDR3 length is 14 residues. Per the germline V gene, CDR1 is SGDLS and CDR2 is YYNGEE. The CDR3 bases are TGTGCCAGCAGCGTAGGTGGGGCGAACAATGAGCAGTTCTTC. Amino acids: CASSVGGANNEQFF.

The chain joins TRBV18 to TRBJ1-2; 10 bases are a match to TRBD1. The CDR3 sequence is 17 residues long. CDR1 is KGHSH and CDR2 is LQKENI in the germline V gene. J lost 2 bases, V lost 0 bases, and 6 bases had no gene match. The CDR3 coding sequence is TGTGCCAGCTCACCACCGAGGAAGGGACAGGGGAACTATGGCTACACCTTC. Translated, it gives CASSPPRKGQGNYGYTF.

The V gene is TRBV20-1, the J gene TRBJ2-5; no definite D call. Deletions cut 6 bases from V and 7 bases from J, with 12 bases between. This CDR3 is built from 11 residues. Per germline, CDR1 DFQATT and CDR2 SNEGSKA (reference sequence). CDR3 DNA: TGCAGTGCAAGCGAGTTAGGGACCCAGTACTTC. It encodes CSASELGTQYF.

The chain has TRBV6-5 and TRBJ1-2; possibly TRBD1 for D (5 bases). There are 15 residues in the CDR3. Germline V gives CDR1 MNHEY, CDR2 SVGAGI. Trimming cost V 2 bases and J 5 bases, with 15 bases left between them. The CDR3 reads CASSYGGGSSYGYTF. CDR3 in DNA: TGTGCCAGCAGTTACGGGGGGGGTTCGTCTTATGGCTACACCTTC.

This rearrangement joins TRBV5-1 to TRBJ1-1; 8 bases are a match to TRBD1. The J segment lost 4 bases and the V segment lost 2 bases, leaving 10 bases of the junction unmatched. The V gene's germline CDR1 is SGHRS and CDR2 YFSETQ. The CDR3 has 16 residues. The CDR3 bases are TGCGCCAGCAGCTTCGTCGGTCAGGGGGCAAGCACTGAAGCTTTCTTT. Translation: CASSFVGQGASTEAFF.

The chain couples TRBV19 to TRBJ2-7, with TRBD2 matching 7 bases. The CDR3 is 14 amino acids. Germline assignment: CDR1 LNHDA and CDR2 SQIVND (reference sequence). The J segment lost 4 bases and the V segment lost 6 bases, leaving 9 bases of the junction unmatched. The CDR3 coding sequence is TGTGCCAGTAGCTGGGGGAGCGGGGCTTACGAGCAGTACTTC. This encodes CASSWGSGAYEQYF.

V usage is TRBV6-5 and J usage is TRBJ1-2; no reliable D call. The CDR3 consists of 14 residues. Germline V CDR1 and CDR2: MNHEY, SVGAGI. V was trimmed by 2 bases and J by 8 bases, leaving 15 bases between them. CDR3 region: CASSYGGVREGYTF. CDR3 coding DNA: TGTGCCAGCAGTTACGGCGGGGTCCGCGAAGGCTACACCTTC.